The following is a T cell receptor beta chain sequence with its context. The antigen is unknown. Generated by immunoSEQ multiplex PCR, the TCRdb table keeps only in-frame clones and is missing some. The sample consists of 9,500 to 15,000 clones, 74% of them appearing once. Allogeneic regulatory or mature dendritic cells were co-cultured for roughly five days with CFSE-labeled sorted T cells at 1:10. This sample is drawn from a study of regulatory dendritic cells for organ transplantation. Across the study: Monocytes received vitamin D3 on days 0 and 4, IL-10 on day 4. On day 6, the dendritic cells were exposed to LPS.

Study outcomes and limitations: Alloreactive memory CD8+ T cell pools varied considerably between individuals. Regulatory dendritic cells appeared to expand memory CD8+ clones less than mature ones.

Material for sequencing was naive CD4+ T cells from blood cultured with regulatory dendritic cells. Noted subset: CD45RA+ naive T cells. The receptor was isolated from a human donor in good health.

CDR3 coding DNA: TGTGCCAGCAGTGAGGTCCCCAGCGGGGGGACTTCCACAGATACGCAGTATTTT. This codes for CASSEVPSGGTSTDTQYF. The chain carries TRBV6-1 and TRBJ2-3, with TRBD2 matching 9 bases. J was trimmed by 2 bases and V by 3 bases; bases with no gene match: 12. Per germline, CDR1 MNHNS and CDR2 SASEGT. The CDR3 is 18 residues long.